This TCR beta chain was retrieved from a study of OX40 agonist ivuxolimab in advanced cancers. Study-wide context: Given to patients was ivuxolimab, an agonistic anti-OX40 (CD134) antibody. Findings of the study overall: Average numbers of expanded clones were greater in CD8+ T cells than in CD4+.

With regard to this clone: Its antigen is unknown.

V gave up 3 bases and J gave up 10 bases; unmatched junction bases: 10. The CDR3 sequence is 15 residues long. Germline values: CDR1 PRHDT, CDR2 FYEKMQ (reference sequence). Repertoires were generated with immunoSEQ multiplex PCR, while TCRdb's copy carries only in-frame clones and drops some. The sample lists more than 45,000 clones, roughly 84% occurring once. The TCR sequence derives from an adult with an advanced solid tumor such as melanoma, head and neck, liver or kidney cancer. The sample consisted of CD4+ or CD8+ T cells sorted from blood, taken in a trial of the OX40 agonist ivuxolimab. The chain employs TRBV13 and TRBJ2-1; TRBD1 matches at 9 bases. This CDR3 is CASSFSDRGLLEQFF. CDR3 DNA: TGTGCCAGCAGCTTTTCGGACAGGGGTTTGTTGGAGCAGTTCTTC.